This T cell receptor (beta chain) appears in the sequencing data of a study of T cell responses to AZD1222 COVID-19 vaccine. Notes on the study in general: Dominant CD4 TCR responses targeted spike regions 160-218 and 743-854. Of spike-specific TCRs, nearly half reportedly target regions left unmutated in variants. At study baseline, merely six AZD1222 recipients were seropositive. Possibly, clonal diversity was underestimated; donors were largely white British and included more females.

This clone has a handful of counts. The target antigen is unknown. TCRdb keeps only in-frame clones here, not all; method: immunoSEQ multiplex PCR. The sample carries some 120,000 clones, about 87% recorded once. CDR3 size: 13 residues. The germline V and J ends were trimmed by 5 bases and 7 bases, with 14 bases remaining between them. Germline CDR1 is MNHEY and CDR2 is SVGEGT. This rearrangement joins TRBV6-2 or TRBV6-3 to TRBJ1-2; D call uncertain. This TCR was recovered from an adult in good health. The material was peripheral blood, obtained on day 0 of AZD1222 vaccination. This CDR3 is CASSRWRAGGYTF. The CDR3 DNA sequence: TGTGCCAGCAGTCGTTGGAGGGCGGGTGGCTACACCTTC.